A single sample is the source of the 10 T cell receptor beta chains below, sequenced in a study of PD-1 blockade in classical Hodgkin lymphoma (TCRdb year 2020). What the time point label conveys for this sample: newly diagnosed, previously untreated cHL patient sample. A Miltenyi CD4+ T cell isolation kit was used for magnetic negative selection to purify CD4+ T cells from thawed PBMCs. Libraries were built with the immunoSEQ multiplex PCR assay. Not all clones reach the TCRdb copy of this immuneACCESS table, which keeps in-frame sequences only. Checked studies attribute under half of the gap to unresolved V genes and leave the rest unexplained. The sample table lists 30,000 to 40,000 clones, 80% to 90% of them with a count of one. Of the sample, approximately 0.2% falls within the top ten clones. Sequences were obtained from CD4+ T cells from blood. The receptor set was obtained from a human donor with classical Hodgkin lymphoma.

The CDR3 spells CASSALVGSTEAFF. The CDR3 DNA is TGTGCCAGCAGCGCCCTGGTAGGGAGCACTGAAGCTTTCTTT. This chain links TRBV7-9 with TRBJ1-1; D call uncertain. Trimming removed 5 bases from V and 4 bases from J, with 14 bases in between. The CDR3 extends over 14 amino acids. The germline gives CDR1 SEHNR, CDR2 FQNEAQ (reference sequence).

In its sample, this clone was seen once. This chain connects TRBV27 to TRBJ2-4; 9 bases align to TRBD2. From germline, CDR1 is MNHEY and CDR2 SMNVEV (reference sequence). The ends lost 7 bases at V and 8 bases at J; junction bases unmatched: 12. CDR3 size: 15 residues. The chain's CDR3 is CASKGAGGREYIQYF. CDR3 sequence (DNA): TGTGCCAGCAAAGGCGCGGGGGGGCGGGAGTACATTCAGTACTTC.

This chain uses TRBV7-2 with TRBJ1-2, with TRBD1 matching 8 bases. Germline lookup yields CDR1 SGHTA and CDR2 FQGNSA. The V gene end was trimmed by 2 bases and the J gene end by 8 bases; junction bases not matched to a gene: 19. This CDR3 spans 18 amino acids. This chain's CDR3 is CASSLYPPGPQGAIGYTF. CDR3 bases: TGTGCCAGCAGCTTATATCCCCCCGGACCCCAGGGGGCTATAGGCTACACCTTC.

The chain carries TRBV14 and TRBJ2-2; weak D call: TRBD1 (5 bases). The V gene's germline CDR1 is SGHDN and CDR2 FVKESK. The CDR3 has 16 residues. V lost 1 base and J 1 base, leaving 10 bases between the germline ends. The CDR3 DNA reads TGTGCCAGCAGCCAAGGGCAGGGTCGGAACACCGGGGAGCTGTTTTTT. This gives the protein CASSQGQGRNTGELFF.

The rearrangement links TRBV15 to TRBJ2-2, with TRBD1 matching over 9 bases. J gave up 5 bases and V 6 bases, and 7 bases lay outside the gene matches. The length of the CDR3 is 15 residues. CDR1 and CDR2 (germline): LNHNV, YYDKDF (reference sequence). The CDR3: CATSRGQGKTGELFF. The CDR3 DNA reads as TGTGCCACCAGTAGGGGACAGGGCAAAACCGGGGAGCTGTTTTTT.

The genes are TRBV19 and TRBJ1-1; no clear D gene. This CDR3 comprises 15 residues. In germline, CDR1 is LNHDA, CDR2 SQIVND (reference sequence). The germline V and J ends were trimmed by 5 bases and 1 base, with 14 bases remaining between them. The CDR3 protein is CASSPRLGQNTEAFF. CDR3 sequence (DNA): TGTGCCAGTAGTCCAAGATTGGGCCAGAACACTGAAGCTTTCTTT.

The chain uses TRBV18 and TRBJ1-4, with unresolved D. The germline gives CDR1 KGHSH, CDR2 LQKENI. The CDR3 has 15 amino acids. V lost 0 bases, J lost 0 bases, and 5 bases lay in between. CDR3 coding DNA: TGTGCCAGCTCACCACCGAGTGCAACTAATGAAAAACTGTTTTTT. Translating it yields CASSPPSATNEKLFF.

V and J are TRBV30 and TRBJ2-2; D may be TRBD2 (6 bases). The CDR3 has 17 residues. CDR1 is GTSNPN and CDR2 is SVGIG in the germline V gene (reference sequence). V lost 4 bases and J lost 5, with 23 bases in between. The CDR3 sequence is CAWKTAGPFPRTGELFF. Written as DNA, the CDR3 is TGTGCCTGGAAGACGGCGGGGCCTTTCCCCCGGACCGGGGAGCTGTTTTTT.

This chain links TRBV9 with TRBJ2-1; 7 bases match TRBD1. The germline V gene has CDR1 SGDLS and CDR2 YYNGEE. This CDR3 is built from 16 residues. After removal of 0 bases from V and 3 bases from J, the junction contained 6 bases not matched to a gene. This CDR3 is CASSVVGQNFYNEQFF. The CDR3 nucleotides are TGTGCCAGCAGCGTAGTGGGACAGAATTTCTACAATGAGCAGTTCTTC. The full variable domain, in which reference TRBV9 and TRBJ2-1 provide the parts outside the CDR3, is DSGVTQTPKHLITATGQRVTLRCSPRSGDLSVYWYQQSLDQGLQFLIQYYNGEERAKGNILERFSAQQFPDLHSELNLSSLELGDSALYFCASSVVGQNFYNEQFFGPGTRLTVL.

The V gene is TRBV11-2, the J gene TRBJ2-7; a possible D gene is TRBD2 (5 bases). The CDR3 totals 13 residues. Germline CDR1 SGHAT, CDR2 FQNNGV. Trimming stripped 5 bases from V and 2 bases from J, with 10 bases between. CDR3: CASSRGPTYEQYF. The CDR3 DNA reads as TGTGCCAGCAGCCGAGGGCCGACCTACGAGCAGTACTTC.